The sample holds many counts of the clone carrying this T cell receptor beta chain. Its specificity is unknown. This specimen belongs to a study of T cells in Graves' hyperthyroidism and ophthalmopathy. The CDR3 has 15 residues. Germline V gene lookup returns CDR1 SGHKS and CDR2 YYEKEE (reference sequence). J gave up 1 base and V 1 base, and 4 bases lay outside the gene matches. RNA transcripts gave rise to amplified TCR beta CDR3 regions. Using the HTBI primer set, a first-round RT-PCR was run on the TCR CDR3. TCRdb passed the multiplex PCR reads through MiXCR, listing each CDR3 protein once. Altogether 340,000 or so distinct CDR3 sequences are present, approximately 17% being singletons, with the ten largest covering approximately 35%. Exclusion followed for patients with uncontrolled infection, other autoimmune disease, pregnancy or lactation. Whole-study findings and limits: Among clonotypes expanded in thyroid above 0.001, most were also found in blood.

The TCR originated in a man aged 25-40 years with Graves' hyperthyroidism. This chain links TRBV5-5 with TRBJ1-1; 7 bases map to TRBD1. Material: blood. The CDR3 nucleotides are TGTGCCAGCAGCTTGTACAGGGGAGGGAACACTGAAGCTTTCTTT. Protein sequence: CASSLYRGGNTEAFF.